These 17 T cell receptor beta chains came from one sample sequenced in a study of T-cell memory formation after mild COVID-19. TCRdb re-called the 5' RACE reads with MiXCR, one entry per CDR3 protein. Of under 250,000 distinct CDR3 sequences listed, around a tenth are singletons. The specimen was PBMCs or a T cell subset sorted from them (not recorded which). The receptors were sampled from a man between 18 and 29 years old who had mild COVID-19 (a few samples of this study predate the infection). Cell type and time point are not known.

Here the CDR3 DNA reads TGTGCCTGGAGTGTACAGGGGAGCACTGAAGCTTTCTTT. This sequence encodes CAWSVQGSTEAFF. V usage is TRBV30 and J usage is TRBJ1-1; 7 nucleotides agree with TRBD1. The CDR3 contains 13 residues. V was clipped by 0 bases and J by 4 bases; unmatched bases: 2. The germline gives CDR1 GTSNPN, CDR2 SVGIG (reference sequence). Looking up the rest from reference TRBV30 and TRBJ1-1 gives the full variable domain: SQTIHQWPATLVQPVGSPLSLECTVEGTSNPNLYWYRQAAGRGLQLLFYSVGIGQISSEVPQNLSASRPQDRQFILSSKKLLLSDSGFYLCAWSVQGSTEAFFGQGTRLTVV.

Only a few counts were recorded for this clonotype. V usage is TRBV5-1 and J usage is TRBJ1-1; tentatively, D is TRBD1 (5 bases). From germline, CDR1 is SGHRS and CDR2 YFSETQ. V gave up 2 bases and J gave up 1 base, with 9 bases separating them. This CDR3 is 14 amino acids long. DNA for the CDR3: TGCGCCAGCAGCTTCAACGGGGGGAACACTGAAGCTTTCTTT. This encodes CASSFNGGNTEAFF.

This clonotype turned up a few times. The V and J genes are TRBV5-1 and TRBJ1-1; 9 positions agree with TRBD1. Germline loops: CDR1 SGHRS, CDR2 YFSETQ. Germline trimming cut 2 bases from V and 6 bases from J; bases unmatched to any gene: 2. The CDR3 is 13 residues long. CDR3 in amino acids: CASSLGQGSEAFF. In nucleotides, the CDR3 is TGCGCCAGCAGCTTAGGACAGGGGTCTGAAGCTTTCTTT.

This chain connects TRBV10-1 to TRBJ2-7; TRBD2 agrees at 9 bases. This CDR3 is 17 amino acids long. CDR1 is WNHNN and CDR2 is SYGVQD in the germline V gene (reference sequence). The V gene end was trimmed by 0 bases and the J gene end by 0 bases; junction bases not matched to a gene: 6. CDR3 coding DNA: TGCGCCAGCAGTGAGTCGAGACTAGCGGTTAGCTCCTACGAGCAGTACGTC. Protein sequence: CASSESRLAVSSYEQYV.

This clonotype was detected ten times or more. The rearrangement links TRBV11-2 to TRBJ2-2; 12 positions agree with TRBD2. V shed 5 bases, J shed 5 bases, and the junction held 3 bases outside the gene matches. Germline V gene lookup returns CDR1 SGHAT and CDR2 FQNNGV. The CDR3 consists of 15 residues. CDR3 in amino acids: CASSPTSGGTGELFF. The CDR3, as DNA: TGTGCCAGCAGCCCTACTAGCGGGGGGACCGGGGAGCTGTTTTTT.

This clonotype was picked up many times. This sequence joins TRBV7-2 and TRBJ1-1; a possible D gene is TRBD1 (6 bases). V gave up 5 bases and J gave up 2 bases, with 12 bases separating them. The CDR3 loop spans 14 amino acids. Germline CDR1 SGHTA, CDR2 FQGNSA. The CDR3 region is CASSRQVSNTEAFF. For the CDR3, the DNA is TGTGCCAGCAGCCGACAGGTTAGCAACACTGAAGCTTTCTTT.

This clonotype was detected only a few times. The genes are TRBV28 and TRBJ2-7; 8 bases agree with TRBD1. The CDR3 totals 15 residues. V dropped 6 bases and J dropped 0; count of bases not matched to a gene: 7. Per germline, CDR1 MDHEN and CDR2 SYDVKM. The CDR3 spells CASRGAGTGSYEQYF. The CDR3 coding sequence is TGTGCCAGCAGGGGAGCCGGGACAGGCTCCTACGAGCAGTACTTC.

This clonotype showed up many times. The chain combines TRBV7-2 with TRBJ2-3, with D maybe TRBD2 (7 bases). Trimming shortened V by 7 bases and J by 4 bases, and 15 bases separated the two germline ends. CDR1 is SGHTA and CDR2 is FQGNSA in the germline V gene. This CDR3 contains 14 residues. The chain's CDR3 is CASTRGGAADTQYF. The CDR3 DNA is TGTGCCAGCACCAGAGGGGGGGCCGCAGATACGCAGTATTTT.

This chain links TRBV29-1 with TRBJ2-5; a weak D match, TRBD2 (7 bases). The germline CDR1 and CDR2 sequences are SQVTM and ANQGSEA. The CDR3 has 18 amino acids. V dropped 2 bases and J dropped 0 bases, with 22 bases sitting between them. CDR3 residues: CSVERGGRSWTDQETQYF. For the CDR3, the DNA is TGCAGCGTTGAAAGGGGGGGGCGGAGTTGGACGGACCAAGAGACCCAGTACTTC.

This clonotype was recorded a few times. This could be a read error, since a much larger clone is one nucleotide away. The V call is TRBV7-2, the J call TRBJ2-5, with no clear D. V lost 6 bases to trimming and J lost 1 base, with 3 bases between them. This CDR3 is built from 11 residues. Germline V gene lookup returns CDR1 SGHTA and CDR2 FQGNSA. Written as DNA, the CDR3 is TGTGCCAGCAGGTTCCAAGAGACCCAGTACTTC. Its translation: CASRFQETQYF. Supplemented by reference TRBV7-2 and TRBJ2-5, the full variable domain reads GAGVSQSPSNKVTEKGKDVELRCDPISGHTALYWYRQSLGQGLEFLIYFQGNSAPDKSGLPSDRFSAERTGGSVSTLTIQRTQQEDSAVYLCASRFQETQYFGPGTRLLVL.

This clonotype was counted at least ten times. The chain employs TRBV6-5 and TRBJ2-7, with D perhaps matching TRBD1 or TRBD2 (5 bases each). Trimming removed 5 bases at V and 3 bases at J, with 20 bases between. The CDR3 length is 16 residues. Germline V gene lookup returns CDR1 MNHEY and CDR2 SVGAGI. CDR3 loop: CASSRTKGSLYYEQYV. In DNA, the CDR3 is TGTGCCAGCAGTCGGACCAAGGGGAGCCTCTACTACGAGCAGTACGTC.

The gene calls are TRBV7-9 and TRBJ1-5; no reliable D call. The CDR3 sequence is 15 residues long. Germline CDR1 is SEHNR and CDR2 is FQNEAQ (reference sequence). V was clipped by 2 bases and J by 2 bases, with 10 bases between them. CDR3 sequence (DNA): TGTGCCAGCAGCTTACTGGGGAAGGGCAATCAGCCCCAGCATTTT. Amino acid sequence: CASSLLGKGNQPQHF.

This clonotype appeared a few times. The rearrangement uses TRBV5-4 and TRBJ2-3; 9 bases align to TRBD2. Germline CDR1 reads SGHNT; CDR2 reads YYREEE (reference sequence). With V trimmed by 6 bases and J by 3 bases, 5 bases remained unmatched. The CDR3 has 14 amino acids. The CDR3 nucleotides are TGTGCCAGCACCCCGCTAGCGGGAACAGATACGCAGTATTTT. This translates into CASTPLAGTDTQYF.

The chain recombines TRBV5-1 with TRBJ1-1; D uncertain. The CDR3 covers 15 residues. Germline CDR1 reads SGHRS; CDR2 reads YFSETQ. Deletions cut 0 bases from V and 1 base from J, with 10 bases between. In DNA, the CDR3 is TGCGCCAGCAGCTTGGCCCCCAGTGAGAACACTGAAGCTTTCTTT. Its translation is CASSLAPSENTEAFF.

This clonotype was recorded a few times. The genes are TRBV9 and TRBJ2-2; D is unresolved. CDR1 is SGDLS, CDR2 YYNGEE, per germline. The V end lost 2 bases, the J end lost 6 bases, and 5 bases lay between the germline ends. The CDR3 totals 12 residues. This chain's CDR3 is CASSVVPGELFF. The CDR3 DNA is TGTGCCAGCAGCGTGGTCCCCGGGGAGCTGTTTTTT.

The rearrangement uses TRBV6-6 and TRBJ2-3; TRBD2 aligns across 8 bases. CDR1 and CDR2 from the germline V gene are MNHNY and SVGAGI (reference sequence). Germline trimming cut 2 bases from V and 6 bases from J; bases unmatched to any gene: 4. The CDR3 consists of 14 residues. The CDR3 is CASSYGPSGDTQYF. CDR3 bases: TGTGCCAGCAGTTACGGACCTAGCGGGGATACGCAGTATTTT.

The table lists this clonotype with a few counts. This CDR3 reads CASSFRISRGYTF. The CDR3 nucleotides are TGTGCCAGCAGCTTCAGGATATCTCGGGGCTACACCTTC. This rearrangement joins TRBV7-2 to TRBJ1-2; D is unresolved. Trimming pared 3 bases from V and 8 bases from J, leaving 13 bases between. The V gene's germline CDR1 is SGHTA and CDR2 FQGNSA. The CDR3 length is 13 residues. Based on the CDR3 plus reference TRBV7-2 and TRBJ1-2, the full variable domain is GAGVSQSPSNKVTEKGKDVELRCDPISGHTALYWYRQSLGQGLEFLIYFQGNSAPDKSGLPSDRFSAERTGGSVSTLTIQRTQQEDSAVYLCASSFRISRGYTFGSGTRLTVV.